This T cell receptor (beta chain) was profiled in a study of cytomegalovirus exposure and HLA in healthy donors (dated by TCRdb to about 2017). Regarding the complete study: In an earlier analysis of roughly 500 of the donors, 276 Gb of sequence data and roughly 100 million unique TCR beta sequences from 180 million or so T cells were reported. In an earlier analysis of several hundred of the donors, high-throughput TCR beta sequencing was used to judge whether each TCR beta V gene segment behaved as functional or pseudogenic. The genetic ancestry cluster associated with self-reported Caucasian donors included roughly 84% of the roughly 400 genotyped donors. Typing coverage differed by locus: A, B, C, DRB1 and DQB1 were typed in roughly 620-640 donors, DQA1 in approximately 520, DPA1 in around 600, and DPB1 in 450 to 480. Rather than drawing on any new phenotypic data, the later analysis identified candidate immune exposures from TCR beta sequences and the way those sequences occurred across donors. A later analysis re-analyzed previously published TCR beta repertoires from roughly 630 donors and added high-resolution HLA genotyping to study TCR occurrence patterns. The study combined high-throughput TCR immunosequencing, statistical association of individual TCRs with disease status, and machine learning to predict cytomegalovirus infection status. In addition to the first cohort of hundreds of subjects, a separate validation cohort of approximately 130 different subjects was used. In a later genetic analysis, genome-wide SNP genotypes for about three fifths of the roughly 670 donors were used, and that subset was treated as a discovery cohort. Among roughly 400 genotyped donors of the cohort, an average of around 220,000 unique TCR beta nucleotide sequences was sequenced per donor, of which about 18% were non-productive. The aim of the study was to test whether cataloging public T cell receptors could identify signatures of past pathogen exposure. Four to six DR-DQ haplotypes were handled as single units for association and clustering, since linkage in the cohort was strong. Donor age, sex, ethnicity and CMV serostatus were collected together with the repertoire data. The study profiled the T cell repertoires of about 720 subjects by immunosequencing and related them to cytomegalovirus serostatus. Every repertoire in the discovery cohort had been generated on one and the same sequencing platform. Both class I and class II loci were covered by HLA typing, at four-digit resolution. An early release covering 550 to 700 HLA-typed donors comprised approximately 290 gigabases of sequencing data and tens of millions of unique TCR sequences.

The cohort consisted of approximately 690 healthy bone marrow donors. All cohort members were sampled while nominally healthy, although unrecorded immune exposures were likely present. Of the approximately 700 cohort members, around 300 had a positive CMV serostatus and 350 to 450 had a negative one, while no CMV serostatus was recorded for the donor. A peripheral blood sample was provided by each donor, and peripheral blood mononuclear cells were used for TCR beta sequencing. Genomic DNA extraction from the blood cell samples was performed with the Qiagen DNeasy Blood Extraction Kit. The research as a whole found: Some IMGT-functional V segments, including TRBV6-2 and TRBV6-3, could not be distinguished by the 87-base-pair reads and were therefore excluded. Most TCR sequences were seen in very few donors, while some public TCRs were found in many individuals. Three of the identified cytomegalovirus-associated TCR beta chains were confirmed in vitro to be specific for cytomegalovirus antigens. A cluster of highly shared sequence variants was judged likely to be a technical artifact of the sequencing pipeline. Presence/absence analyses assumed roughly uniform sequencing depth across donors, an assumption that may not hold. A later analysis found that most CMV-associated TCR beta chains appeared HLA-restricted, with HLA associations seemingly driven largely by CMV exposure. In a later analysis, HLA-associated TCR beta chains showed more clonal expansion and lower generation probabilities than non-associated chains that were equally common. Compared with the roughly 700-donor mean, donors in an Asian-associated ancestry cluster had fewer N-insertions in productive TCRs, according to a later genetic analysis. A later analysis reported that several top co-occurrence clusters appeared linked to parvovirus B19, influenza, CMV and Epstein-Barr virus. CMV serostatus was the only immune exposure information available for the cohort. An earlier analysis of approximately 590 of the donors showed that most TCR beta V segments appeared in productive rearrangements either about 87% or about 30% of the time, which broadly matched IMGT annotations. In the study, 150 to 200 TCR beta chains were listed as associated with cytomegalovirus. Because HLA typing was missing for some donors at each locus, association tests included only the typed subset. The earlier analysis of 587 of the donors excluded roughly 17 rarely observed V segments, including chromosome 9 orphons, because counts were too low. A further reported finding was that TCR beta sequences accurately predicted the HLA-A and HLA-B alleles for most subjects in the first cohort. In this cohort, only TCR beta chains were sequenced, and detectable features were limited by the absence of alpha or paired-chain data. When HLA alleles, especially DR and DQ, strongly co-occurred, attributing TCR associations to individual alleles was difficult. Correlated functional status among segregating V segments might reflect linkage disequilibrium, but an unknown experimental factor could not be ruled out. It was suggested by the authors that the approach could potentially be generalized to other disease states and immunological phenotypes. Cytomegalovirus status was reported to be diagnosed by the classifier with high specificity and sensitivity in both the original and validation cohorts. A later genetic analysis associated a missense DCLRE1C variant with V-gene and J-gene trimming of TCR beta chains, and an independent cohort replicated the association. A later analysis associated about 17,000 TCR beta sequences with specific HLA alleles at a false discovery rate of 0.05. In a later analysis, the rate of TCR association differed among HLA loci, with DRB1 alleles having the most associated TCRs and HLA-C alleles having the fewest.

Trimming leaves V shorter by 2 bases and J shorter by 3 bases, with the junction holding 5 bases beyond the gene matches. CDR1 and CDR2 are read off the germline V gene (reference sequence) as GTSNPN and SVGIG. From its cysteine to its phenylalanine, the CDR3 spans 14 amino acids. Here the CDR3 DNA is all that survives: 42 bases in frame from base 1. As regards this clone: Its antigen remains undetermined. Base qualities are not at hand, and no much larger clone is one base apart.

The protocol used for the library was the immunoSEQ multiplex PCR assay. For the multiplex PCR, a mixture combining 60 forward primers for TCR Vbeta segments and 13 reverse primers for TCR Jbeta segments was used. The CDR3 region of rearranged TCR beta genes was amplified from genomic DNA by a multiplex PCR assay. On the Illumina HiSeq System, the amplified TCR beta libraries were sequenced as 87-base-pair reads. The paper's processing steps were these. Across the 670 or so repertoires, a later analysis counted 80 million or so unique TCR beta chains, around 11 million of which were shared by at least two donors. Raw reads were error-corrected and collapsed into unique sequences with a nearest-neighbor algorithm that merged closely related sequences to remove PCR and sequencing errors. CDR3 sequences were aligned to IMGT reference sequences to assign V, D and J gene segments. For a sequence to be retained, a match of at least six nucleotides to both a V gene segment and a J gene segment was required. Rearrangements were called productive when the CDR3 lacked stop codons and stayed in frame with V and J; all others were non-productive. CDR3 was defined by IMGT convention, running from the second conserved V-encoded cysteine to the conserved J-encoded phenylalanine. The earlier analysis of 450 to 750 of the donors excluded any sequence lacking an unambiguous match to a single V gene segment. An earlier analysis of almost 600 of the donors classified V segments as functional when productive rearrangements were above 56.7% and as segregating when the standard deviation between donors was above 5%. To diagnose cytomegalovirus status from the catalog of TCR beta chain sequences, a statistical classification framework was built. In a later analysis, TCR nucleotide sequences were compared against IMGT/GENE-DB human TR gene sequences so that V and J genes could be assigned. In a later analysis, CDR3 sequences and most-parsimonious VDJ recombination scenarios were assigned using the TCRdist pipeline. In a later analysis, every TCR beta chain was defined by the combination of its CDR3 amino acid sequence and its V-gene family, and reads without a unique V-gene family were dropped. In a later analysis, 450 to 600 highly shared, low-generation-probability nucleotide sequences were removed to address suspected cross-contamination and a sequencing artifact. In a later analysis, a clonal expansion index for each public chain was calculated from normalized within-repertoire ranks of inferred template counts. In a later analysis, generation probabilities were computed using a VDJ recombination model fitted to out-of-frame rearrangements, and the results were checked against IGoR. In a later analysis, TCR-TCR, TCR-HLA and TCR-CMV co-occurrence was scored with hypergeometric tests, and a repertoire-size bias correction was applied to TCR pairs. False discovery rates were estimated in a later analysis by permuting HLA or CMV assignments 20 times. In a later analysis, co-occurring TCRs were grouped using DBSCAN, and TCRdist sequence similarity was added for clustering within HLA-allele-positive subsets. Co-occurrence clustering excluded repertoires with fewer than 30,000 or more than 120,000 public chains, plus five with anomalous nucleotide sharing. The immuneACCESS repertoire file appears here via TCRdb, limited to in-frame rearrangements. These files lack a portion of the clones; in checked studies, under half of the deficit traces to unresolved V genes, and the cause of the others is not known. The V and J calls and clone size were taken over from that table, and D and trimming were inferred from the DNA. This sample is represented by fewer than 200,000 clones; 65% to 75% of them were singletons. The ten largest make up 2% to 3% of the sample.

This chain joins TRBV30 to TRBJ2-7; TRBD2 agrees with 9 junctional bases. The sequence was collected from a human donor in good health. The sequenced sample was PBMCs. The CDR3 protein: CAWSRGGGGYEQYF. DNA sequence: TGTGCCTGGAGTCGCGGCGGGGGGGGCTACGAGCAGTACTTC.